The subject of this entry is one TCR beta chain. This sample was taken from a study of blood T cells in healthy people across ages. Germline CDR1 and CDR2: MDHEN and SYDVKM. The length of the CDR3 is 12 residues. Trimming removed 10 bases from V and 11 bases from J; junction bases left unmatched: 12. Then a second PCR, running roughly 7 to 11 cycles, was carried out with a sample-barcoded 5' primer and a J-beta primer mix. TCRdb analysed the 5' RACE reads with MiXCR anew, one entry per CDR3 protein. The table lists about 840,000 distinct CDR3 sequences, almost 30% of them singletons, with 9.5% to 13% in the top ten. These data also formed part of another study, on T cells of mothers and their children.

This TCR derives from a woman between 35 and 50 years old in good health. Sequenced input: blood. This chain uses TRBV28 with TRBJ1-1; 8 nucleotides match TRBD1. The CDR3 protein is CAITGTGPLAFF. The CDR3 DNA sequence: TGTGCCATTACCGGGACAGGCCCTTTGGCTTTCTTT.